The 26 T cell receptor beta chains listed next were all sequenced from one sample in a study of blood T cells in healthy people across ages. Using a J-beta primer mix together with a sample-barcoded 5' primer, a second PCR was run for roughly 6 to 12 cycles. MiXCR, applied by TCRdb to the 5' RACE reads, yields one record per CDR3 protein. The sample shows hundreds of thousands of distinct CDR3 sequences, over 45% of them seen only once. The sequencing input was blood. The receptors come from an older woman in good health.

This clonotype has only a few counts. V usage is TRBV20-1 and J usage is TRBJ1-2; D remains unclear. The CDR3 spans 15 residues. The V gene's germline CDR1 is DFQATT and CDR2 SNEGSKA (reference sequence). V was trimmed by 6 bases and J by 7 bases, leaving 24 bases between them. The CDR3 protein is CSAAHDRRRLSGYTF. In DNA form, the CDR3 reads TGCAGTGCCGCCCACGACCGCCGACGGCTTTCTGGCTACACCTTC.

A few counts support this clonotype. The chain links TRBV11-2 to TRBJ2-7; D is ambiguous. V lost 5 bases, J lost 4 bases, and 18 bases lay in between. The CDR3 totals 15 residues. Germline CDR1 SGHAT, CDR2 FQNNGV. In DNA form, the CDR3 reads TGTGCCAGCAGCAAAGAACTAAACCGACGTTACGAGCAGTACTTC. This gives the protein CASSKELNRRYEQYF.

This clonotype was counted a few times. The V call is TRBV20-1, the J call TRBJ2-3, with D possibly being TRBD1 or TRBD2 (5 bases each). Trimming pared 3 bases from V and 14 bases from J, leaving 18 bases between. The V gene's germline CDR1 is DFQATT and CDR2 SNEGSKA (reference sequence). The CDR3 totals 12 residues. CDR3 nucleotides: TGCAGTGCTAGCGCCCCCCGGGACCTAGGGTATTTT. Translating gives CSASAPRDLGYF.

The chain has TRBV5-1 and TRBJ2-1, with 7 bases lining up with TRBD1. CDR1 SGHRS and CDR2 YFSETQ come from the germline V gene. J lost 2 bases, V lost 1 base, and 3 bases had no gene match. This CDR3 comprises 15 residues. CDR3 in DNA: TGCGCCAGCAGCTTGACAGGGGAAGCCTACAATGAGCAGTTCTTC. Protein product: CASSLTGEAYNEQFF. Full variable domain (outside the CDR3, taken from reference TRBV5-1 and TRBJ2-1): KAGVTQTPRYLIKTRGQQVTLSCSPISGHRSVSWYQQTPGQGLQFLFEYFSETQRNKGNFPGRFSGRQFSNSRSEMNVSTLELGDSALYLCASSLTGEAYNEQFFGPGTRLTVL.

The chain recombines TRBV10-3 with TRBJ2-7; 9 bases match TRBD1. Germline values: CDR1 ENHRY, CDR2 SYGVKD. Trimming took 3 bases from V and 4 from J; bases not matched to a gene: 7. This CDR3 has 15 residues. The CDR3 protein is CAISESRTGEYEQYF. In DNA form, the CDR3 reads TGTGCCATCAGTGAATCCAGGACAGGGGAGTACGAGCAGTACTTC.

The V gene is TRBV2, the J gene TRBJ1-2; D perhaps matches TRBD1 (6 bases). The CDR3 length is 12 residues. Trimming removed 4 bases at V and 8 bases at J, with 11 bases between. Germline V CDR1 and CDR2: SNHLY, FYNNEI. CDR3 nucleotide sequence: TGTGCCAGCAGTGCCTCAGGGGACGGCTACACCTTC. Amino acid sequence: CASSASGDGYTF.

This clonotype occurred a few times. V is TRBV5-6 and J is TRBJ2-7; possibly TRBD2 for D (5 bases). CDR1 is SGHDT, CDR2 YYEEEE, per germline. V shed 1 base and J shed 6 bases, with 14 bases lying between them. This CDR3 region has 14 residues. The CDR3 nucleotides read TGTGCCAGCAGCTTGTATACTAGAAATGGCGAGCAGTACTTC. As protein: CASSLYTRNGEQYF.

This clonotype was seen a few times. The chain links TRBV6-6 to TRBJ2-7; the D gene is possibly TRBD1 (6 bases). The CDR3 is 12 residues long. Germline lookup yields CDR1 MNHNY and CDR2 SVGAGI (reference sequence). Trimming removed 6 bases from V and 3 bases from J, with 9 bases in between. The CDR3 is CASSGQYYEQYF. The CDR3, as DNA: TGTGCCAGCAGCGGACAGTACTACGAGCAGTACTTC.

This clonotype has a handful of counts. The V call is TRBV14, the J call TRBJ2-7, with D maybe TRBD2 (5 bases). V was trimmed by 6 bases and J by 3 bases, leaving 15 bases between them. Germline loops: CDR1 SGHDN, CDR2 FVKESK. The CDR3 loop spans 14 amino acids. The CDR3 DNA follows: TGTGCCAGCAGGGAGGCAGGAACGGGCTACGAGCAGTACTTC. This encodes CASREAGTGYEQYF.

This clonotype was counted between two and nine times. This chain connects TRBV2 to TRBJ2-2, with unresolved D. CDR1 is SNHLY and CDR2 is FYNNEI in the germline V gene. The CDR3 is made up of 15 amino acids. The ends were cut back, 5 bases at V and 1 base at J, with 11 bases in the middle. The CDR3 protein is CASSPNQRNTGELFF. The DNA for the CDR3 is TGTGCCAGCAGTCCTAATCAGCGGAACACCGGGGAGCTGTTTTTT.

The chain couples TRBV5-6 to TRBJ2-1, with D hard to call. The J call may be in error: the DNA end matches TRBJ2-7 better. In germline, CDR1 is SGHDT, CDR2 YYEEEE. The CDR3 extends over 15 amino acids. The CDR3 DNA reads TGTGCCAGCAGCCCGGACCTCGAGCCCTACAATGAGCAGTACTTC. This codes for CASSPDLEPYNEQYF.

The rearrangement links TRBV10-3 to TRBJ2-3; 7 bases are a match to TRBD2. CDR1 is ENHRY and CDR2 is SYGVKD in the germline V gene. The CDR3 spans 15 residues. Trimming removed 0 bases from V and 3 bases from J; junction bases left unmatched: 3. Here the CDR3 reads CAISESGGSTDTQYF. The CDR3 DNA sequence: TGTGCCATCAGTGAGTCTGGCGGGAGTACAGATACGCAGTATTTT.

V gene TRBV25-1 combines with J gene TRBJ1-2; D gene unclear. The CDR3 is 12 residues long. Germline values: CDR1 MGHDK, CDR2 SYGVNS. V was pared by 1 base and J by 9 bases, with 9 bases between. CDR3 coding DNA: TGTGCCAGCAGTGAATGGGGTGTAAGCTACACCTTC. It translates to CASSEWGVSYTF.

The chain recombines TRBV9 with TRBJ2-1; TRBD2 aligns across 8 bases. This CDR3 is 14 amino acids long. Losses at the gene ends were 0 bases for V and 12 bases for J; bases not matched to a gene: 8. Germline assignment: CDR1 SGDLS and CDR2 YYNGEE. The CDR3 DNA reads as TGTGCCAGCAGCGTAGCGGTAGCGGGGACGAGGCAGTTCTTC. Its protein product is CASSVAVAGTRQFF.

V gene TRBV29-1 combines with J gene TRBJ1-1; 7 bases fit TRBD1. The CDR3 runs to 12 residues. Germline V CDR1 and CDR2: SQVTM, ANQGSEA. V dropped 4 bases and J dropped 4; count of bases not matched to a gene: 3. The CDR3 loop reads CSVGPGGTEAFF. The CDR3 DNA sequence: TGCAGCGTTGGACCAGGGGGCACTGAAGCTTTCTTT.

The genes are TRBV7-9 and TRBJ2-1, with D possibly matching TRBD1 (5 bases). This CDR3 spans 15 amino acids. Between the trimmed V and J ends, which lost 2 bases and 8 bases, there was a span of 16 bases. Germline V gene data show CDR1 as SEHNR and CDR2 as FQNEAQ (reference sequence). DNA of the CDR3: TGTGCCAGCAGCTTACTGGGGCTATCGGTGCATGAGCAGTTCTTC. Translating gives CASSLLGLSVHEQFF.

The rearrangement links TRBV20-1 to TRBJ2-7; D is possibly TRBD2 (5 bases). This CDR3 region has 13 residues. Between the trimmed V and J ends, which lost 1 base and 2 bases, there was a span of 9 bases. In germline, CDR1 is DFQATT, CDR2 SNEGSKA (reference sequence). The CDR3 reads CSARGESPYEQYF. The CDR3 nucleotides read TGCAGTGCTAGAGGGGAGAGTCCCTACGAGCAGTACTTC.

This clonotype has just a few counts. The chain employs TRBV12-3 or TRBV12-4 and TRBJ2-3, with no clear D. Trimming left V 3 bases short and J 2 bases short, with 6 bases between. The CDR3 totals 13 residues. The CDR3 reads CASSLIYTDTQYF. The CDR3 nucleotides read TGTGCCAGCAGTTTGATCTACACAGATACGCAGTATTTT.

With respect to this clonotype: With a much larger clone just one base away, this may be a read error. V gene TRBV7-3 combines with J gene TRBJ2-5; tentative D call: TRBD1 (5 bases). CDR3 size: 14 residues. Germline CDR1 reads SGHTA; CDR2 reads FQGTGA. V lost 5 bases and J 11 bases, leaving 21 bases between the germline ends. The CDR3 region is CASSPGASSNEQYF. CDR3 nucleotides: TGTGCCAGCAGCCCTGGGGCTTCTTCCAATGAGCAGTACTTC. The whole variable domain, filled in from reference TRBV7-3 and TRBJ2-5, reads GAGVSQTPSNKVTEKGKYVELRCDPISGHTALYWYRQSLGQGPEFLIYFQGTGAADDSGLPNDRFFAVRPEGSVSTLKIQRTERGDSAVYLCASSPGASSNEQYFGPGTRLLVL.

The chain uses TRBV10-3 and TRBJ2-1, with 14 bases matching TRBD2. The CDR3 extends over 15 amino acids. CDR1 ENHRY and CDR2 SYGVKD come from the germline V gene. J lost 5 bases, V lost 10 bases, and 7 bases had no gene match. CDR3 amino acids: CATGTSGSPHNEQFF. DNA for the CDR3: TGTGCCACCGGGACTAGCGGGAGTCCTCACAATGAGCAGTTCTTC.

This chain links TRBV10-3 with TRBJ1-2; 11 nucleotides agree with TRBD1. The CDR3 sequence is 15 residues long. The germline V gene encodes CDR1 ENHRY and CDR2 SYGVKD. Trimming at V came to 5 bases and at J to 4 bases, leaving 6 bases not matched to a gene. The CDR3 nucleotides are TGTGCCATCAGTCGGACAGGGGGCGCCAGCTATGGCTACACCTTC. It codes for CAISRTGGASYGYTF.

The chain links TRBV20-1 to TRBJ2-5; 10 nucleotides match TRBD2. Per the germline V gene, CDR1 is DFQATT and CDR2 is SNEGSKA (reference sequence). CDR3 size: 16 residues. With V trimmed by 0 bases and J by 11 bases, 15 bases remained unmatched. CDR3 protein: CSARDTRLAGVNEQYF. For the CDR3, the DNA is TGCAGTGCTAGAGACACAAGGCTAGCGGGAGTTAATGAGCAGTACTTC.

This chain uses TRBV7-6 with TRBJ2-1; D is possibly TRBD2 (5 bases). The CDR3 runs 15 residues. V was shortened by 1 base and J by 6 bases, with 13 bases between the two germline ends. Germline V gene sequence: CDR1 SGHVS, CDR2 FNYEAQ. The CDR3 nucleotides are TGTGCCAGCAGCTTAGGTCTAGCCGACCCCAATGAGCAGTTCTTC. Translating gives CASSLGLADPNEQFF.

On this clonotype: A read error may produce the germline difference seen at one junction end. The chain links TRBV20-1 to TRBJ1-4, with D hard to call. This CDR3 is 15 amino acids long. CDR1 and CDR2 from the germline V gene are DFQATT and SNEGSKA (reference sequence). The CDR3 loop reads CSTRPRRAGSGKLFF. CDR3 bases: TGCAGTACTAGACCCCGGAGGGCCGGGAGTGGAAAACTGTTTTTT.

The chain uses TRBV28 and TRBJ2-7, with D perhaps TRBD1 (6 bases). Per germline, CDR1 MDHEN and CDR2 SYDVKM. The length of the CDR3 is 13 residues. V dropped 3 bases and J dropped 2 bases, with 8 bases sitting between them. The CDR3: CASSLGHTYEQYF. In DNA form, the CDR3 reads TGTGCCAGCAGTTTGGGACATACCTACGAGCAGTACTTC. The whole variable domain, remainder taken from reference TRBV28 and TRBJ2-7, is DVKVTQSSRYLVKRTGEKVFLECVQDMDHENMFWYRQDPGLGLRLIYFSYDVKMKEKGDIPEGYSVSREKKERFSLILESASTNQTSMYLCASSLGHTYEQYFGPGTRLTVT.

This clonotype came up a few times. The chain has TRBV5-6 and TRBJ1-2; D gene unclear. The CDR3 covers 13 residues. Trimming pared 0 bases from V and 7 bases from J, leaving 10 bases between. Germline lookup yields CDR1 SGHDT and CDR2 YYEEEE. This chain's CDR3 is CASSLAKGSGYTF. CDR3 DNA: TGTGCCAGCAGCTTGGCTAAAGGCAGTGGCTACACCTTC.